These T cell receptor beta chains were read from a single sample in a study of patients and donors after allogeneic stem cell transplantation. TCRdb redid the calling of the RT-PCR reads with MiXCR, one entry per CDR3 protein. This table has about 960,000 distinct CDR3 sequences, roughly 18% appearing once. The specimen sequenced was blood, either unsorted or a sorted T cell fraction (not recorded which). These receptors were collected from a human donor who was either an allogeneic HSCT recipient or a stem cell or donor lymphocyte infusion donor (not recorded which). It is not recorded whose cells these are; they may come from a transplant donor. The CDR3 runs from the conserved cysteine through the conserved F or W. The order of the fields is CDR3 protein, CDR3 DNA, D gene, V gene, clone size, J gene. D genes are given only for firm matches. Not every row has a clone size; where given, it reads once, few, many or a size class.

cdr3_aa: CASRYRATANEQFF
cdr3_nt: TGTGCCAGCAGATACAGGGCTACCGCCAATGAGCAGTTCTTC
d_call: NA
v_call: TRBV12-3/TRBV12-4
clone_size: few
j_call: TRBJ2-1

cdr3_aa: CASSPTRPTGSGTDTQYF
cdr3_nt: TGTGCCAGCAGCCCCACCCGCCCGACAGGGAGCGGCACAGATACGCAGTATTTT
d_call: TRBD1
v_call: TRBV7-8
clone_size: NA
j_call: TRBJ2-3

cdr3_aa: CASSLGGAKQETQYF
cdr3_nt: TGTGCCAGCAGTTTAGGGGGGGCCAAACAAGAGACCCAGTACTTC
d_call: NA
v_call: TRBV12-3/TRBV12-4
clone_size: few
j_call: TRBJ2-5

cdr3_aa: CASSYRAASPGELFF
cdr3_nt: TGTGCCAGCAGCTACAGGGCCGCATCACCCGGGGAGCTGTTTTTT
d_call: NA
v_call: TRBV2
clone_size: few
j_call: TRBJ2-2

cdr3_aa: CASSLVGDSQETQYF
cdr3_nt: TGTGCCAGCAGCTTAGTTGGGGACTCTCAAGAGACCCAGTACTTC
d_call: NA
v_call: TRBV7-8
clone_size: NA
j_call: TRBJ2-5

cdr3_aa: CASSQDESAANTEAFF
cdr3_nt: TGCGCCAGCAGCCAAGATGAGTCCGCAGCGAACACTGAAGCTTTCTTT
d_call: NA
v_call: TRBV4-1
clone_size: few
j_call: TRBJ1-1

cdr3_aa: CASSPRSSAAYEQYF
cdr3_nt: TGTGCCAGCTCCCCTAGGTCCTCCGCGGCCTACGAGCAGTACTTC
d_call: NA
v_call: TRBV18
clone_size: NA
j_call: TRBJ2-7

cdr3_aa: CSVAPGGSEAFF
cdr3_nt: TGCAGCGTTGCGCCTGGCGGTTCTGAAGCTTTCTTT
d_call: NA
v_call: TRBV29-1
clone_size: NA
j_call: TRBJ1-1

cdr3_aa: CASSLKVLSSRYNEQFF
cdr3_nt: TGTGCCAGCAGTTTAAAAGTCTTGTCTAGCCGGTACAATGAGCAGTTCTTC
d_call: NA
v_call: TRBV12-3/TRBV12-4
clone_size: NA
j_call: TRBJ2-1

cdr3_aa: CASSVIEQPIEEQYF
cdr3_nt: TGTGCCAGCAGCGTAATTGAACAGCCAATTGAAGAGCAGTACTTC
d_call: NA
v_call: TRBV9
clone_size: few
j_call: TRBJ2-7

cdr3_aa: CASSLEARGTEAFF
cdr3_nt: TGTGCCAGCAGCTTAGAGGCCAGAGGGACTGAAGCTTTCTTT
d_call: NA
v_call: TRBV7-6
clone_size: NA
j_call: TRBJ1-1

cdr3_aa: CSARPGLAVLAKNIQYF
cdr3_nt: TGCAGTGCTAGACCAGGACTAGCGGTTCTAGCCAAAAACATTCAGTACTTC
d_call: TRBD2
v_call: TRBV20-1
clone_size: NA
j_call: TRBJ2-4

cdr3_aa: CSARERTGRFTEAFF
cdr3_nt: TGCAGTGCTAGAGAGCGGACAGGGCGGTTTACTGAAGCTTTCTTT
d_call: TRBD1
v_call: TRBV20-1
clone_size: few
j_call: TRBJ1-1

cdr3_aa: CSAREGLLVGSPLHF
cdr3_nt: TGCAGTGCTAGAGAGGGTCTTTTGGTGGGTTCACCCCTCCACTTT
d_call: NA
v_call: TRBV20-1
clone_size: many
j_call: TRBJ1-6

cdr3_aa: CASSQDFKPGGRTDTQYF
cdr3_nt: TGTGCCAGCAGCCAAGATTTTAAGCCGGGGGGCCGGACAGATACGCAGTATTTT
d_call: NA
v_call: TRBV4-2
clone_size: NA
j_call: TRBJ2-3

cdr3_aa: CATSREGHEQFF
cdr3_nt: TGTGCCACCAGCAGAGAGGGCCATGAGCAGTTCTTC
d_call: NA
v_call: TRBV15
clone_size: few
j_call: TRBJ2-1

cdr3_aa: CSARFLFNEQFF
cdr3_nt: TGCAGTGCTAGATTCCTCTTCAATGAGCAGTTCTTC
d_call: NA
v_call: TRBV20-1
clone_size: few
j_call: TRBJ2-1

cdr3_aa: CASSSISSYNEQFF
cdr3_nt: TGTGCCAGCTCATCGATCTCCTCCTACAATGAGCAGTTCTTC
d_call: NA
v_call: TRBV18
clone_size: NA
j_call: TRBJ2-1

cdr3_aa: CASSFLGHPTDTQYF
cdr3_nt: TGCGCCAGCAGCTTTTTGGGGCACCCCACAGATACGCAGTATTTT
d_call: NA
v_call: TRBV5-1
clone_size: many
j_call: TRBJ2-3

cdr3_aa: CASSALGSSSEAFF
cdr3_nt: TGTGCCAGCAGCGCCCTCGGCAGTAGCTCTGAAGCTTTCTTT
d_call: NA
v_call: TRBV9
clone_size: few
j_call: TRBJ1-1

cdr3_aa: CAGGRVGSSYEQYF
cdr3_nt: TGTGCCGGGGGTAGGGTCGGGAGCTCCTACGAGCAGTACTTC
d_call: NA
v_call: TRBV6-1
clone_size: NA
j_call: TRBJ2-7

cdr3_aa: CASSLEAGGSGANVLTF
cdr3_nt: TGTGCCAGCAGTTTAGAAGCGGGAGGCTCTGGGGCCAACGTCCTGACTTTC
d_call: TRBD2
v_call: TRBV12-3/TRBV12-4
clone_size: NA
j_call: TRBJ2-6

cdr3_aa: CASSQGSSYEQFF
cdr3_nt: TGTGCCAGCAGCCAAGGGAGCAGTTATGAGCAGTTCTTC
d_call: NA
v_call: TRBV4-2
clone_size: NA
j_call: TRBJ2-1